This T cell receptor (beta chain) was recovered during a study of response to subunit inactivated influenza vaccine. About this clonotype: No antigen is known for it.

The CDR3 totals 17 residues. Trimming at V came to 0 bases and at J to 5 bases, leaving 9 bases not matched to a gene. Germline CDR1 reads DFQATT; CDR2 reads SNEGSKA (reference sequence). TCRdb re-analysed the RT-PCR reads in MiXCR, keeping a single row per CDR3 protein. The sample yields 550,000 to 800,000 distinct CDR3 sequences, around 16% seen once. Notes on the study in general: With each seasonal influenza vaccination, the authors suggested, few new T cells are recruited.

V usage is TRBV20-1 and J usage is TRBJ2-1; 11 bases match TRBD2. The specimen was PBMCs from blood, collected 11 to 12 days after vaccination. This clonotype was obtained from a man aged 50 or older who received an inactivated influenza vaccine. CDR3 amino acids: CSARDQASGGSNNEQFF. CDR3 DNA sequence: TGCAGTGCTAGAGATCAGGCTAGCGGGGGGTCCAACAATGAGCAGTTCTTC.